Shown below are 28 T cell receptor beta chains from a single sample sequenced in a study of T cell repertoires in cytomegalovirus infection. In TCRdb, the reads were re-called with MiXCR into one record per CDR3 protein. The sample includes fewer than 550,000 distinct CDR3 sequences, about 26% of them seen just once. Sequencing was performed on PBMCs. Receptors originate from a human donor in good health (CMV status not recorded). Some clones in this sample may be carry-over from other donors' samples.

V usage is TRBV6-1 and J usage is TRBJ1-5; possible D gene TRBD1, 5 bases. CDR3 length equals 14 residues. Trimming pared 4 bases from V and 0 bases from J, leaving 7 bases between. Germline assignment: CDR1 MNHNS and CDR2 SASEGT. This chain's CDR3 is CASSVRGSNQPQHF. CDR3 nucleotide sequence: TGTGCCAGCAGTGTGAGGGGTAGCAATCAGCCCCAGCATTTT.

This clonotype was detected a few times. The rearrangement joins TRBV7-2 to TRBJ1-2, with D perhaps TRBD1 (6 bases). The length of the CDR3 is 13 residues. CDR1 is SGHTA, CDR2 FQGNSA, per germline. Between the trimmed V and J ends, which lost 5 bases and 4 bases, there was a span of 11 bases. In DNA form, the CDR3 reads TGTGCCAGCAGCCAGACAGGACTCTATGGCTACACCTTC. The encoded protein is CASSQTGLYGYTF.

V is TRBV4-3 and J is TRBJ2-3; 7 bases are a match to TRBD2. CDR1 and CDR2 from the germline V gene are LGHNA and YSLEER. The CDR3 is 16 amino acids. J lost 5 bases, V lost 2 bases, and 10 bases had no gene match. The CDR3 coding sequence is TGCGCCAGCAGCCAAATTCTAGCGGCTCAGGTAGATACGCAGTATTTT. Its protein is CASSQILAAQVDTQYF.

This clonotype was observed a handful of times. The chain links TRBV6-5 to TRBJ1-1, with 7 bases fitting TRBD1. CDR3 size: 15 residues. The V gene end was trimmed by 6 bases and the J gene end by 5 bases; junction bases not matched to a gene: 12. Germline V gene sequence: CDR1 MNHEY, CDR2 SVGAGI. Written as DNA, the CDR3 is TGTGCCAGCAGCCAAAATTTGGCAGGGGGGACTGAAGCTTTCTTT. This encodes CASSQNLAGGTEAFF.

The V gene is TRBV15, the J gene TRBJ2-1, with 16 bases that match TRBD2. V lost 0 bases to trimming and J lost 4 bases; unmatched junction nucleotides: 9. The CDR3 loop spans 20 amino acids. From germline, CDR1 is LNHNV and CDR2 YYDKDF (reference sequence). Here the CDR3 reads CATSRDEGLAGGPGYNEQFF. As DNA, the CDR3 is TGTGCCACCAGCAGAGATGAGGGACTAGCGGGAGGGCCGGGGTACAATGAGCAGTTCTTC.

This sequence joins TRBV27 and TRBJ2-1, with 13 nucleotides matching TRBD2. CDR3 length: 14 residues. Germline-derived CDR1 and CDR2 are MNHEY and SMNVEV (reference sequence). Trimming at V came to 6 bases and at J to 5 bases, leaving 1 base not matched to a gene. The DNA for the CDR3 is TGTGCCAGCAGGGGACTAGCGGGAAACAATGAGCAGTTCTTC. Translation: CASRGLAGNNEQFF.

The rearrangement uses TRBV10-3 and TRBJ1-2; perhaps TRBD1 as D (5 bases). Looked up from germline, CDR1 is ENHRY and CDR2 is SYGVKD. V gave up 6 bases and J gave up 4 bases, with 18 bases separating them. The CDR3 consists of 15 residues. The CDR3 is CAIRVQDAESYGYTF. Written as DNA, the CDR3 is TGTGCCATCAGGGTACAGGACGCCGAAAGCTATGGCTACACCTTC.

In this sample, this clonotype turned up many times. The genes are TRBV7-3 and TRBJ2-1; 8 bases fit TRBD1. CDR3 length equals 14 residues. CDR1 is SGHTA, CDR2 FQGTGA, per germline. V was clipped by 2 bases and J by 7 bases; unmatched bases: 4. As DNA, the CDR3 is TGTGCCAGCAGCTTAGGGGGACAGGCTAATGAGCAGTTCTTC. The encoded protein is CASSLGGQANEQFF.

The genes are TRBV30 and TRBJ2-2; no firm D call. V lost 7 bases, J lost 7 bases, and 10 bases lay in between. The CDR3 is made up of 11 amino acids. Germline-derived CDR1 and CDR2 are GTSNPN and SVGIG (reference sequence). The CDR3 reads CAFERDGELFF. The CDR3 DNA reads as TGTGCCTTCGAGCGAGACGGGGAGCTGTTTTTT.

The chain uses TRBV30 and TRBJ1-5; D may be TRBD1 (6 bases). The germline V and J ends were trimmed by 5 bases and 4 bases, with 12 bases remaining between them. The CDR3 is made up of 13 amino acids. Per the germline V gene, CDR1 is GTSNPN and CDR2 is SVGIG (reference sequence). CDR3 bases: TGTGCCTGGGGGGGGCAGGGGAATCAGCCCCAGCATTTT. It is translated as CAWGGQGNQPQHF.

This clonotype was detected many times. The V call is TRBV7-6, the J call TRBJ2-3; D possibly corresponds to TRBD1 (5 bases). In germline, CDR1 is SGHVS, CDR2 FNYEAQ. The CDR3 extends over 15 amino acids. V was trimmed by 1 base and J by 2 bases, leaving 10 bases between them. For the CDR3, the DNA is TGTGCCAGCAGCTTAGTTCAGGGATCCACAGATACGCAGTATTTT. Protein product: CASSLVQGSTDTQYF.

This clonotype was seen a handful of times. The chain couples TRBV30 to TRBJ1-2, with 9 bases that match TRBD1. Per the germline V gene, CDR1 is GTSNPN and CDR2 is SVGIG (reference sequence). The CDR3 length is 14 residues. J gave up 6 bases and V 0 bases, and 5 bases lay outside the gene matches. Here the CDR3 reads CAWSVDGTGHGYTF. CDR3 DNA: TGTGCCTGGAGTGTAGACGGGACAGGGCATGGCTACACCTTC. Full variable domain (rest looked up from reference TRBV30 and TRBJ1-2): SQTIHQWPATLVQPVGSPLSLECTVEGTSNPNLYWYRQAAGRGLQLLFYSVGIGQISSEVPQNLSASRPQDRQFILSSKKLLLSDSGFYLCAWSVDGTGHGYTFGSGTRLTVV.

Many counts were recorded for this clonotype. This chain connects TRBV7-2 to TRBJ2-3; D is unclear. Trimming stripped 6 bases from V and 6 bases from J, with 10 bases between. Germline CDR1 and CDR2: SGHTA and FQGNSA. CDR3 length equals 12 residues. In DNA, the CDR3 is TGTGCCAGCAGGCTTATAACGGATACGCAGTATTTT. Translated, it gives CASRLITDTQYF.

This clonotype was seen a handful of times. This chain uses TRBV6-2 or TRBV6-3 with TRBJ1-5; 9 bases are shared with TRBD1. The germline gives CDR1 MNHEY, CDR2 SVGEGT. The V and J ends lost 0 bases and 1 base, in that order; junction bases with no gene match: 10. The CDR3 has 19 residues. CDR3 nucleotides: TGTGCCAGCAGTTACTCTCCCGGAAGACAGGGGGGAAGCAATCAGCCCCAGCATTTT. This translates into CASSYSPGRQGGSNQPQHF.

This sequence joins TRBV2 and TRBJ2-1; tentatively, D is TRBD2 (6 bases). Germline-derived CDR1 and CDR2 are SNHLY and FYNNEI. The CDR3 is 16 amino acids. Trimming cost V 6 bases and J 6 bases, with 21 bases left between them. CDR3 amino acids: CASRTYGTRRSNEQFF. As DNA, the CDR3 is TGTGCCAGCAGAACGTACGGGACTCGACGAAGCAATGAGCAGTTCTTC. The complete variable domain, with remaining parts taken from reference TRBV2 and TRBJ2-1, reads EPEVTQTPSHQVTQMGQEVILRCVPISNHLYFYWYRQILGQKVEFLVSFYNNEISEKSEIFDDQFSVERPDGSNFTLKIRSTKLEDSAMYFCASRTYGTRRSNEQFFGPGTRLTVL.

The chain combines TRBV19 with TRBJ1-5, with 8 bases aligning to TRBD1. This CDR3 contains 15 residues. Losses at the gene ends were 5 bases for V and 10 bases for J; bases not matched to a gene: 13. The V gene's germline CDR1 is LNHDA and CDR2 SQIVND (reference sequence). CDR3 protein: CASSSQGQAVLPQHF. In nucleotides, the CDR3 is TGTGCCAGTAGTTCTCAGGGACAGGCGGTTCTTCCCCAGCATTTT.

The chain combines TRBV29-1 with TRBJ1-2, with D uncertain. The germline V and J ends were trimmed by 1 base and 8 bases, with 11 bases remaining between them. This CDR3 is 12 amino acids long. Germline V gene lookup returns CDR1 SQVTM and CDR2 ANQGSEA. CDR3 amino acids: CSVEGQTEGYTF. Written as DNA, the CDR3 is TGCAGCGTTGAAGGCCAAACCGAGGGCTACACCTTC.

The sample holds many counts of this clonotype. The chain recombines TRBV7-8 with TRBJ1-5; 7 bases line up with TRBD1. Germline V lookup: CDR1 SGHVS, CDR2 FQNEAQ. J was trimmed by 2 bases and V by 1 base; bases with no gene match: 17. The CDR3 contains 20 residues. CDR3 in amino acids: CASSLGFRGTKRLGNQPQHF. The CDR3 nucleotides are TGTGCCAGCAGCTTAGGATTCAGGGGGACTAAAAGATTGGGCAATCAGCCCCAGCATTTT.

This chain links TRBV4-3 with TRBJ2-1; D possibly corresponds to TRBD1 (5 bases). The CDR3 contains 13 residues. CDR1 is LGHNA, CDR2 YSLEER, per germline. Trimming took off 0 bases at V and 15 bases at J, with 15 bases between the two ends. CDR3 DNA: TGCGCCAGCAGCCAAGAGGGTGGGGCCCCGGGGTTCTTC. Translation: CASSQEGGAPGFF.

V is TRBV19 and J is TRBJ1-4; D unclear. Trimming shortened V by 6 bases and J by 5 bases, and 4 bases separated the two germline ends. The germline V gene has CDR1 LNHDA and CDR2 SQIVND (reference sequence). There are 11 residues in the CDR3. CDR3 nucleotide sequence: TGTGCCAGTAGGGTGAATGAAAAACTGTTTTTT. Its protein is CASRVNEKLFF.

The V gene is TRBV6-5, the J gene TRBJ2-2; TRBD2 matches at 8 bases. Germline V CDR1 and CDR2: MNHEY, SVGAGI. The CDR3 extends over 18 amino acids. Trimming took 5 bases from V and 5 from J; bases not matched to a gene: 16. The chain's CDR3 is CASSSYGRAGVRTGELFF. The CDR3 bases are TGTGCCAGCAGTAGTTACGGGAGGGCGGGAGTAAGAACCGGGGAGCTGTTTTTT.

The chain joins TRBV7-2 to TRBJ2-3; D unclear. The CDR3 sequence is 14 residues long. V lost 6 bases and J lost 0, with 10 bases in between. Germline loops: CDR1 SGHTA, CDR2 FQGNSA. The CDR3 region is CASRWRSSTDTQYF. The DNA for the CDR3 is TGTGCCAGCAGGTGGCGATCTAGCACAGATACGCAGTATTTT.

Ten or more counts support this clonotype. This could be a read error, since a much larger clone is one nucleotide away. This sequence joins TRBV7-2 and TRBJ2-3; D is unclear. The germline V gene encodes CDR1 SGHTA and CDR2 FQGNSA. The CDR3 runs to 12 residues. Trimming shortened V by 5 bases and J by 2 bases, and 5 bases separated the two germline ends. The CDR3 bases are TGTGCCAGCAGCGCCTACACAGATACGCAGTATTTT. Translated, it gives CASSAYTDTQYF.

The chain employs TRBV30 and TRBJ2-5; no firm D call. This CDR3 spans 11 amino acids. The germline gives CDR1 GTSNPN, CDR2 SVGIG (reference sequence). The germline V and J ends were trimmed by 5 bases and 4 bases, with 8 bases remaining between them. The CDR3 spells CAWATGETQYF. CDR3 nucleotides: TGTGCCTGGGCCACCGGAGAGACCCAGTACTTC.

V is TRBV7-9 and J is TRBJ2-3; 8 bases align to TRBD1. Looked up from germline, CDR1 is SEHNR and CDR2 is FQNEAQ (reference sequence). Trimming cost V 1 base and J 2 bases; bases outside gene matches: 8. CDR3 size: 17 residues. The CDR3 DNA reads TGTGCCAGCAGCTTAGGGACAGGGACGGGCCTCACAGATACGCAGTATTTT. This translates into CASSLGTGTGLTDTQYF.

The gene calls are TRBV12-3 or TRBV12-4 and TRBJ1-1; D perhaps matches TRBD1 (5 bases). CDR3 size: 16 residues. V shed 7 bases and J shed 1 base, with 19 bases lying between them. The DNA for the CDR3 is TGTGCCAGCACCCTCACGGCGTTACAGGAGAACACTGAAGCTTTCTTT. Its protein product is CASTLTALQENTEAFF.

This clonotype was counted between two and nine times. CDR3 coding DNA: TGTGCCAGTAGTATCCCGCCAGGCACTGAAGCTTTCTTT. It yields the protein CASSIPPGTEAFF. The chain employs TRBV19 and TRBJ1-1, with D unresolved. Trimming cost V 3 bases and J 4 bases, with 9 bases left between them. The CDR3 sequence is 13 residues long. CDR1 and CDR2 from the germline V gene are LNHDA and SQIVND (reference sequence).

The sample holds many counts of this clonotype. The chain carries TRBV7-3 and TRBJ2-3; TRBD2 is a possible D gene (6 bases). This CDR3 has 18 amino acids. The germline V gene encodes CDR1 SGHTA and CDR2 FQGTGA. V was cut by 1 base and J by 0 bases, with 17 bases left in between. In DNA form, the CDR3 reads TGTGCCAGCAGCTTAAAGGCCCCTGGGACTGCCAGCACAGATACGCAGTATTTT. Translation: CASSLKAPGTASTDTQYF.